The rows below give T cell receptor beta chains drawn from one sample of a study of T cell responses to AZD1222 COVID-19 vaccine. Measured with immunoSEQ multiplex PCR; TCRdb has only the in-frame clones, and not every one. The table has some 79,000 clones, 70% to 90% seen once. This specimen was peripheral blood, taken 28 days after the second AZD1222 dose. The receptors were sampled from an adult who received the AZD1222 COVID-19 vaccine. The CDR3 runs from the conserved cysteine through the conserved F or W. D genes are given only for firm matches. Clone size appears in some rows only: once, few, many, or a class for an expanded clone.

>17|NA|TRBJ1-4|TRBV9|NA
TGTGCCAGCAGCGTAGACCCCAGGGCGGGTAGTAATGAAAAACTGTTTTTT
CASSVDPRAGSNEKLFF
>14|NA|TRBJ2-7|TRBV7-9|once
TGTGCCAGCAGCTTAGGGGTGAGCTCCTACGAGCAGTACTTC
CASSLGVSSYEQYF
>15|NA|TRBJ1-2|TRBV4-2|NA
TGTGCCAGCAGCCAAACGAACGAGGGGCGGCGTGGCTACACCTTC
CASSQTNEGRRGYTF
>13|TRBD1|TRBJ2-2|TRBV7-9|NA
TGTGCCAGCAGCTCACAGGGGGTCGGGGAGCTGTTTTTT
CASSSQGVGELFF
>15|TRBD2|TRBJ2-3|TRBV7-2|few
TGTGCCAGCAGCCGTAGCGGGGGGGCCGGGGATACGCAGTATTTT
CASSRSGGAGDTQYF
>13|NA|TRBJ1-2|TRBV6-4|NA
TGTGCCATACAGCAGGGGTGGGGGTATGGCTACACCTTC
CAIQQGWGYGYTF
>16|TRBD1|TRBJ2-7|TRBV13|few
TGTGCCAGCAGCTTAGGCCGAGGGACAGGTTTCTACGAGCAGTACTTC
CASSLGRGTGFYEQYF
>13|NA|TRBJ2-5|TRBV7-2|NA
TGTGCCAGCAGCTTAAGGGGGGGCCGGGGCCAGTACTTC
CASSLRGGRGQYF
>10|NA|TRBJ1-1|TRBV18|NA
TGTGCCGCGCGGGGGACTGAAGCTTTCTTT
CAARGTEAFF
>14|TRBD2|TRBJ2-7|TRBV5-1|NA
TGCGCCAGCAGCATCACAGCGGGAGCCTACGAGCAGTACTTC
CASSITAGAYEQYF
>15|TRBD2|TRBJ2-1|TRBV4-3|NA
TGCGCCAGCAGCCTACTAGCGGAAACTTACAATGAGCAGTTCTTC
CASSLLAETYNEQFF
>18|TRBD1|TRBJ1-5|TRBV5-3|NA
TGTGCCAGAAGCGTGTTCCCGGACAGGGGGCCTAGCAATCAGCCCCAGCATTTT
CARSVFPDRGPSNQPQHF
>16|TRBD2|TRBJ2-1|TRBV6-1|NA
TGTGCCAGCAGTGACATAGCGGGAGGGCCCTACAATGAGCAGTTCTTC
CASSDIAGGPYNEQFF
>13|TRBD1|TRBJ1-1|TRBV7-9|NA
TGTGCCAGCAGCTTAAATACAGGGGCCGAGGCTTTCTTT
CASSLNTGAEAFF
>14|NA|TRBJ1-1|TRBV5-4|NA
TGTGCCAGCAGCTTGGCGGTGGGGAACACTGAAGCTTTCTTT
CASSLAVGNTEAFF
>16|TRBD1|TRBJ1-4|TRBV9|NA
TGTGCCAGCAGCAAGCGACAGGGGCCTGGTAATGAAAAACTGTTTTTT
CASSKRQGPGNEKLFF
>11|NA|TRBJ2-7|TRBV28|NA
TGTGCCAGCAGCTACCGGAGGGAGCAGTACTTC
CASSYRREQYF
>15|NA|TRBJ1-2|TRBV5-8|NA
TGTGCCAGCAGCTTGGGGGACCGGCGCCTGGGTGGCTACACCTTC
CASSLGDRRLGGYTF
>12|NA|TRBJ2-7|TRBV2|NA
TGTGCCAGCAGAGTTCTTTCCTACGAGCAGTACTTC
CASRVLSYEQYF
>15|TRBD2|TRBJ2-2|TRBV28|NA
TGTGCCAGCAGTCCCAGACTAGCGGTCCCCGGGGAGCTGTTTTTT
CASSPRLAVPGELFF
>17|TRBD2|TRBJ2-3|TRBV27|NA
TGTGCCAGCAGTATCCACCTGGGAGCGGGAGTCACAGATACGCAGTATTTT
CASSIHLGAGVTDTQYF
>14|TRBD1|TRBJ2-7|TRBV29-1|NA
TGCAGCGTTGACCTAGGGACAGGGGCCTACGAGCAGTACTTC
CSVDLGTGAYEQYF
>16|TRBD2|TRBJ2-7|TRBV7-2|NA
TGTGCCAGCAGCTGGCTGGCTAGCGGGAGTTTCTACGAGCAGTACTTC
CASSWLASGSFYEQYF
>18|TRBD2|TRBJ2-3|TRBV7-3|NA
TGTGCCAGCAGCTTAAAACCCCAACTAGCGGGAGCTTTAGATACGCAGTATTTT
CASSLKPQLAGALDTQYF
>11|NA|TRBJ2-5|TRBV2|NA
TGTGCCAGCAACTACCAAGAGACCCAGTACTTC
CASNYQETQYF
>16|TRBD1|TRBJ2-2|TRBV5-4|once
TGTGCCAGCAGCTCCCCGGTCAGGGGGAATCCCGGGGAGCTGTTTTTT
CASSSPVRGNPGELFF
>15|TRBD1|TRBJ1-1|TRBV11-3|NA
TGTGCCAGCAGCTTAGGAGGCGGACAGGACACTGAAGCTTTCTTT
CASSLGGGQDTEAFF
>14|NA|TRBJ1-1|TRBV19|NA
TGTGCCAGTATTCCCGCGGGGATGAACACTGAAGCTTTCTTT
CASIPAGMNTEAFF
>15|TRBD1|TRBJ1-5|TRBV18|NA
TGTGCCAGCTCACCCGGAGGGACAGTCGGGCAGCCCCAGCATTTT
CASSPGGTVGQPQHF
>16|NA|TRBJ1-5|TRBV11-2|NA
TGTGCCAGCAGCTTAGGGGCGGGGATGGACAATCAGCCCCAGCATTTT
CASSLGAGMDNQPQHF
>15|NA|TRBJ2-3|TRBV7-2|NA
TGTGCCAGCAGCTTAGTGGGACTGGACACAGATACGCAGTATTTT
CASSLVGLDTDTQYF
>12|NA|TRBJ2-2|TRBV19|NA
TGTGCCAGTACCCGGAACACCGGGGAGCTGTTTTTT
CASTRNTGELFF
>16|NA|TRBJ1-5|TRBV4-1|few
TGCGCCAGCAGCCAATATGACGAGGGAAGGGATCAGCCCCAGCATTTT
CASSQYDEGRDQPQHF
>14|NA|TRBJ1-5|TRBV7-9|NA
TGTGCCAGCAGCAACCCGACAGGAGAAGGGCCCCAGCATTTT
CASSNPTGEGPQHF
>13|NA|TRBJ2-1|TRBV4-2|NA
TGTGCCAGCAGCCAAGATTCTGGCGTAGAGCAGTTCTTC
CASSQDSGVEQFF
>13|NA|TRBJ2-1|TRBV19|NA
TGTGCCAGTGCTGTGGGAGACTACAATGAGCAGTTCTTC
CASAVGDYNEQFF
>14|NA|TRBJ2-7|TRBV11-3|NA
TGTGCCAGCAGCCAGGTAGGAGGGTCGTACGAGCAGTACTTC
CASSQVGGSYEQYF
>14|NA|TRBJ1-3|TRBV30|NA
TGTGCCGGCACCCACAGTTCCTCTGGAAACACCATATATTTT
CAGTHSSSGNTIYF
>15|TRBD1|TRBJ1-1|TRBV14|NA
TGTGCCAGCAGCTACGAACAGGGGCAGAACACTGAAGCTTTCTTT
CASSYEQGQNTEAFF
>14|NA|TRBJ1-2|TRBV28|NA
TGTGCCAGTCGACGTAAAGGACAGACATATGGCTACACCTTC
CASRRKGQTYGYTF
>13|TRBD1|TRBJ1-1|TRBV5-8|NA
TGTGCCAGCAGCCCGGCGTGGGACAGGGCGGCTTTCTTT
CASSPAWDRAAFF
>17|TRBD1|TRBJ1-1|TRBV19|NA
TGTGCCAGTAGTACCGAGAAATCGAGGACAGGGAGCACTGAAGCTTTCTTT
CASSTEKSRTGSTEAFF
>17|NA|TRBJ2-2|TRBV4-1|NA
TGCGCCAGCAGCCAAGATTACCGGGGTCCGAACACCGGGGAGCTGTTTTTT
CASSQDYRGPNTGELFF
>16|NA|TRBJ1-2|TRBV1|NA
TGCACCAGCAGGCCCCGGGACAGGGTGGGCCACGGACGGTACACCTTC
CTSRPRDRVGHGRYTF
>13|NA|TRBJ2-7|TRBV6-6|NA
TGTGCCAGCGGCTCGGGAGTCGGCTACGAGCAGTACTTC
CASGSGVGYEQYF
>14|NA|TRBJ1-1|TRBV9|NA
TGTGCCAGCAGCGCCCTTTTTGGGCCGACTGAAGCTTTCTTT
CASSALFGPTEAFF
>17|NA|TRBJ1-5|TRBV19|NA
TGTGCCAGTAGTGGCCGATCCCTTGGGGGCGGAAATCAGCCCCAGCATTTT
CASSGRSLGGGNQPQHF
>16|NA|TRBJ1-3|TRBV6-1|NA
TGTGCCAGCAGTGAAGCTAGAGGGATCGCTGGAAACACCATATATTTT
CASSEARGIAGNTIYF
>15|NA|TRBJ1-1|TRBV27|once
TGTGCCAGCAGTTTACAGGGACGGACGAACACTGAAGCTTTCTTT
CASSLQGRTNTEAFF
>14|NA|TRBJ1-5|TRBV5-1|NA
TGCGCCAGCAGCTTGATCAGGCCGAATCAGCCCCAGCATTTT
CASSLIRPNQPQHF
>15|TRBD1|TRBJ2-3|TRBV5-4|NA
TGTGCCAGCAGCCCAACCAGGGGGCGGGCAGATACGCAGTATTTT
CASSPTRGRADTQYF
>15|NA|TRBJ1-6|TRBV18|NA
TGTGCCAGCTCACCCGGGCTTCCAGATAATTCACCCCTCCACTTT
CASSPGLPDNSPLHF
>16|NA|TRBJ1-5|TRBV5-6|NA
TGTGCCAGCGAGGGGATCCTAGAATATAGCAATCAGCCCCAGCATTTT
CASEGILEYSNQPQHF
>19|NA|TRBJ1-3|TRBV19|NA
TGTGCCAGTAGCCAACCAGTGCGGTTTATAGGGGACTCTGGAAACACCATATATTTT
CASSQPVRFIGDSGNTIYF
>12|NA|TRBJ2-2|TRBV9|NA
TGTGCCAGCAAAGGGCTGACCGGGGAGCTGTTTTTT
CASKGLTGELFF